The sequence of this T cell receptor beta chain was determined in a study of OX40 agonist ivuxolimab in advanced cancers. Study at large: Aged about 20 to 80 with a mean of about 60 years, they were more than 80% male.

TCRdb's table, derived via immunoSEQ multiplex PCR, lists solely in-frame clones and lacks some. The sample includes approximately 64,000 clones, more than 80% of them seen just once. The germline CDR1 and CDR2 sequences are MNHEY and SMNVEV (reference sequence). V was shortened by 3 bases and J by 2 bases, with 16 bases between the two germline ends. This CDR3 has 16 amino acids. The material sequenced was CD4+ or CD8+ T cells sorted from blood, taken in a trial of the OX40 agonist ivuxolimab. The genes are TRBV27 and TRBJ1-1; possible D gene TRBD1, 5 bases. The clonotype comes from an adult with an advanced solid tumor such as melanoma, head and neck, liver or kidney cancer. The CDR3 DNA sequence: TGTGCCAGCAGTTTTGGGGCGGGCGGTATTAACACTGAAGCTTTCTTT. It yields the protein CASSFGAGGINTEAFF.